Listed here are 11 T cell receptor beta chains from one sample, sequenced in a study of blood T cell repertoires in COVID-19. Using immunoSEQ multiplex PCR, the repertoire was profiled, and TCRdb retains in-frame clones only, with some absent. This table holds 200,000 to 300,000 clones, 80% to 85% found once. The material sequenced was peripheral blood. All receptors come from a woman aged 55-75 years with active or convalescent COVID-19.

CDR3 nucleotides: TGTGCCAGCTCACGGACAGGGCGGGAACAGCCCCAGCATTTT. Encoded protein: CASSRTGREQPQHF. This chain connects TRBV18 to TRBJ1-5; 8 nucleotides agree with TRBD1. CDR1 and CDR2 from the germline V gene are KGHSH and LQKENI. J was trimmed by 7 bases and V by 4 bases; bases with no gene match: 6. There are 14 residues in the CDR3. Complete variable domain (other parts from reference TRBV18 and TRBJ1-5): NAGVMQNPRHLVRRRGQEARLRCSPMKGHSHVYWYRQLPEEGLKFMVYLQKENIIDESGMPKERFSAEFPKEGPSILRIQQVVRGDSAAYFCASSRTGREQPQHFGDGTRLSIL.

This sequence joins TRBV7-2 and TRBJ2-1, with 11 bases fitting TRBD2. Unmatched junction bases numbered 13, after V lost 8 bases and J lost 10 bases. The CDR3 is 15 amino acids. CDR1 and CDR2 from the germline V gene are SGHTA and FQGNSA. The CDR3 DNA is TGTGCCAGCGGACCTTTAGCGGGGGGGTATATCGAGCAGTTCTTC. It translates to CASGPLAGGYIEQFF.

The rearrangement joins TRBV7-8 to TRBJ1-2, with 7 bases fitting TRBD1. CDR1 SGHVS and CDR2 FQNEAQ come from the germline V gene. The ends lost 5 bases at V and 8 bases at J; junction bases unmatched: 20. The CDR3 spans 17 residues. The CDR3 region is CASSLSPKAEGGRGYTF. The CDR3 region has the DNA TGTGCCAGCAGCCTATCGCCAAAGGCCGAAGGGGGCCGAGGCTACACCTTC.

V usage is TRBV10-2 and J usage is TRBJ2-2, with D unclear. Germline CDR1 WSHSY, CDR2 SAAADI. Trimming took 4 bases from V and 0 from J, leaving 3 bases between them. The CDR3 consists of 13 residues. Here the CDR3 reads CASSATNTGELFF. The DNA for the CDR3 is TGCGCCAGCAGTGCCACGAACACCGGGGAGCTGTTTTTT.

This chain connects TRBV10-3 to TRBJ2-7, with TRBD1 identical over 10 bases. The J segment lost 3 bases and the V segment lost 6 bases, leaving 5 bases of the junction unmatched. Germline V gene data show CDR1 as ENHRY and CDR2 as SYGVKD. This CDR3 contains 14 residues. CDR3 protein: CAISQTGGGYEQYF. CDR3 DNA: TGTGCCATCAGCCAGACAGGGGGCGGCTACGAGCAGTACTTC.

V is TRBV27 and J is TRBJ1-2, with TRBD1 as a possible D gene (5 bases). The V gene lost 4 bases and the J gene lost 0 bases, with 9 bases spanning the gap. This CDR3 spans 14 amino acids. Germline lookup yields CDR1 MNHEY and CDR2 SMNVEV (reference sequence). DNA of the CDR3: TGTGCCAGCAGTTCGGGGGTAACTAACTATGGCTACACCTTC. Its translation: CASSSGVTNYGYTF.

This clone has a single count. The chain couples TRBV7-6 to TRBJ2-7; 7 bases map to TRBD1. The germline CDR1 and CDR2 sequences are SGHVS and FNYEAQ. CDR3 length: 16 residues. With V trimmed by 3 bases and J by 2 bases, 10 bases remained unmatched. Here the CDR3 DNA reads TGTGCCAGCAGCTTTGCCCCGGGACAGACCGCCTACGAGCAGTACTTC. Amino acids: CASSFAPGQTAYEQYF.

The chain joins TRBV19 to TRBJ1-2; D possibly corresponds to TRBD1 (5 bases). The germline CDR1 and CDR2 sequences are LNHDA and SQIVND (reference sequence). This CDR3 contains 14 residues. Trimming took off 2 bases at V and 7 bases at J, with 14 bases between the two ends. The DNA for the CDR3 is TGTGCCAGTAGTATATATCCAGGGAGGAGTGGCTACACCTTC. Protein: CASSIYPGRSGYTF. Full variable domain (missing parts from reference TRBV19 and TRBJ1-2): DGGITQSPKYLFRKEGQNVTLSCEQNLNHDAMYWYRQDPGQGLRLIYYSQIVNDFQKGDIAEGYSVSREKKESFPLTVTSAQKNPTAFYLCASSIYPGRSGYTFGSGTRLTVV.

This chain connects TRBV5-6 to TRBJ2-1; the match to TRBD1 covers 8 bases. J lost 12 bases, V lost 0 bases, and 5 bases had no gene match. From germline, CDR1 is SGHDT and CDR2 YYEEEE. This CDR3 has 13 residues. The CDR3 is CASSLARTGWQFF. Here the CDR3 DNA reads TGTGCCAGCAGCTTGGCAAGGACAGGGTGGCAGTTCTTC.

The chain is built from TRBV5-5 and TRBJ2-2; TRBD1 aligns across 8 bases. This CDR3 spans 17 amino acids. The junction had 9 bases not matched to a gene; V was cut back by 1 base and J by 4 bases. The germline V gene encodes CDR1 SGHKS and CDR2 YYEKEE (reference sequence). The CDR3 bases are TGTGCCAGCAGCTTGTGGGGGACAGGAAGCGCCACCGGGGAGCTGTTTTTT. Residues: CASSLWGTGSATGELFF.

Comments on this clone: One end of the junction is discordant with germline, which a read error may explain. This chain links TRBV5-6 with TRBJ1-2, with D possibly being TRBD1 (5 bases). The CDR3 spans 13 residues. Germline loops: CDR1 SGHDT, CDR2 YYEEEE. This CDR3 reads CASSLTDSNRPNF. The CDR3 DNA follows: TGTGCCAGCAGCTTGACCGACAGCAACAGGCCCAACTTC.